The T cell receptor beta chain under discussion was sequenced for a study of blood T cell repertoires in COVID-19. For the study at large: Sample material is recorded as cDNA or gDNA derived from T cells, B-cell-depleted T cells, or PBMCs.

In the authors' workflow: Amplifying reference gene primers gave estimates of nucleated cell counts. Produced via immunoSEQ multiplex PCR; TCRdb's table is partial and in-frame only. V, J and clone size derive from that table, while D and trimming were established from the DNA sequence. Altogether about 100,000 clones are present, over 80% being singletons, with the ten largest covering around 15%. The CDR3 consists of 15 residues. V was pared by 2 bases and J by 6 bases, with 6 bases of the junction left unmatched. The germline V gene encodes CDR1 MGHRA and CDR2 YSYEKL. The sample comprised peripheral blood. This receptor was obtained from a man aged 50 to 59 with active or convalescent COVID-19. This chain joins TRBV4-1 and TRBJ2-1; TRBD2 matches at 8 bases. The CDR3 region is CASSQPGGFGNEQFF. Here the CDR3 DNA reads TGCGCCAGCAGCCAACCGGGAGGGTTCGGCAATGAGCAGTTCTTC.